The 20 T cell receptor beta chains presented below share a single source sample, sequenced in a study of CD8 T cells in Susac syndrome. cDNA came from about 0.5 to 1 ug RNA primed by random hexamers. TCRdb analysed the immunoSEQ multiplex PCR reads with MiXCR anew, one entry per CDR3 protein. The table includes about 120,000 distinct CDR3 sequences, approximately 94% detected once. The sequencing input was CD4+ T cells from PBMCs. These receptor sequences come from a human donor in good health.

The rearrangement joins TRBV3-1 to TRBJ1-2, with 8 positions matching TRBD1. The junction had 4 bases not matched to a gene; V was cut back by 3 bases and J by 7 bases. Germline V gene sequence: CDR1 LGHDT, CDR2 YNNKEL (reference sequence). This CDR3 comprises 13 residues. Here the CDR3 DNA reads TGTGCCAGCAGCCAGGGACAGGAGACTGGCTACACCTTC. Protein product: CASSQGQETGYTF.

The chain has TRBV29-1 and TRBJ2-7; 7 positions match TRBD2. The CDR3 covers 14 residues. CDR1 is SQVTM and CDR2 is ANQGSEA in the germline V gene. J gave up 6 bases and V 1 base, and 9 bases lay outside the gene matches. CDR3 protein: CSVEAGGGSREQYF. In DNA form, the CDR3 reads TGCAGCGTTGAAGCCGGGGGAGGGAGCCGCGAGCAGTACTTC.

The chain employs TRBV5-1 and TRBJ2-7; D uncertain. V lost 4 bases to trimming and J lost 2 bases, with 13 bases between them. Germline V gene lookup returns CDR1 SGHRS and CDR2 YFSETQ. The CDR3 spans 14 residues. CDR3: CASSPPHQTYEQYF. CDR3 coding DNA: TGCGCCAGCAGCCCGCCCCACCAAACCTACGAGCAGTACTTC.

The J gene is TRBJ2-7, the V gene TRBV3-1; 8 nucleotides align to TRBD1. CDR3 size: 13 residues. Germline CDR1 LGHDT, CDR2 YNNKEL (reference sequence). V lost 3 bases to trimming and J lost 3 bases; unmatched junction nucleotides: 1. The CDR3 loop is CASSHGQGYEQYF. As DNA, the CDR3 is TGTGCCAGCAGCCACGGACAGGGCTACGAGCAGTACTTC.

The CDR3 DNA is TGTGCCAGCAGCTTAGTGTTCACTGAAGCTTTCTTT. Amino acid sequence: CASSLVFTEAFF. The chain has TRBV11-2 and TRBJ1-1; D is unclear. This CDR3 contains 12 residues. Germline values: CDR1 SGHAT, CDR2 FQNNGV. Trimming left V 1 base short and J 4 bases short, with 4 bases between.

The DNA of the CDR3 is TGTGCCAGCAGTTTGACAGGGTCTAACACAGATACGCAGTATTTT. Its protein is CASSLTGSNTDTQYF. The chain couples TRBV6-5 to TRBJ2-3; 7 bases match TRBD1. The CDR3 sequence is 15 residues long. V lost 4 bases to trimming and J lost 2 bases; unmatched junction nucleotides: 6. Germline CDR1 and CDR2: MNHEY and SVGAGI.

The V and J genes are TRBV30 and TRBJ1-5; TRBD1 might be the D (6 bases). V dropped 0 bases and J dropped 5 bases, with 8 bases sitting between them. This CDR3 contains 13 residues. Germline V CDR1 and CDR2: GTSNPN, SVGIG (reference sequence). DNA for the CDR3: TGTGCCTGGAGTGTAGGGGGTGATCAGCCCCAGCATTTT. This codes for CAWSVGGDQPQHF. Based on the CDR3 plus reference TRBV30 and TRBJ1-5, the full variable domain is SQTIHQWPATLVQPVGSPLSLECTVEGTSNPNLYWYRQAAGRGLQLLFYSVGIGQISSEVPQNLSASRPQDRQFILSSKKLLLSDSGFYLCAWSVGGDQPQHFGDGTRLSIL.

This chain connects TRBV7-2 to TRBJ2-7; D tentatively fits TRBD1 or TRBD2 (6 bases each). The CDR3 loop spans 15 amino acids. Trimming took off 1 base at V and 2 bases at J, with 12 bases between the two ends. Germline V gene data show CDR1 as SGHTA and CDR2 as FQGNSA. The CDR3 nucleotides read TGTGCCAGCAGCTTAGAGGGGGGAATTACCTACGAGCAGTACTTC. This codes for CASSLEGGITYEQYF.

V is TRBV2 and J is TRBJ2-5, with a tentative D call TRBD2 (5 bases). There are 13 residues in the CDR3. Germline V gives CDR1 SNHLY, CDR2 FYNNEI. V was cut by 6 bases and J by 7 bases, with 15 bases left in between. CDR3 residues: CASRREGMGTQYF. The CDR3 DNA reads as TGTGCCAGCAGGAGGGAAGGGATGGGGACCCAGTACTTC.

The chain links TRBV5-1 to TRBJ2-7; 10 bases line up with TRBD2. The CDR3 loop spans 13 amino acids. CDR1 and CDR2 (germline): SGHRS, YFSETQ. After removal of 4 bases from V and 7 bases from J, the junction contained 5 bases not matched to a gene. For the CDR3, the DNA is TGCGCCAGCAGCAAAGCGGGAGGGATTGAGCAGTACTTC. It specifies CASSKAGGIEQYF.

The chain is built from TRBV27 and TRBJ2-7, with D possibly called TRBD1 or TRBD2 (6 bases each). V was shortened by 7 bases and J by 4 bases, with 20 bases between the two germline ends. Germline values: CDR1 MNHEY, CDR2 SMNVEV (reference sequence). There are 15 residues in the CDR3. The DNA of the CDR3 is TGTGCCAGCAAGATCCTGGGGGGCATTGCGTACGAGCAGTACTTC. Protein sequence: CASKILGGIAYEQYF.

The chain uses TRBV29-1 and TRBJ2-6; D possibly corresponds to TRBD2 (6 bases). Germline assignment: CDR1 SQVTM and CDR2 ANQGSEA. Trimming cost V 7 bases and J 2 bases, with 9 bases left between them. The CDR3 covers 13 residues. Here the CDR3 reads CSGGDPGANVLTF. The DNA of the CDR3 is TGCAGCGGGGGGGACCCTGGGGCCAACGTCCTGACTTTC.

V usage is TRBV7-2 and J usage is TRBJ2-5; TRBD1 aligns across 11 bases. After removal of 4 bases from V and 5 bases from J, the junction contained 6 bases not matched to a gene. Germline-derived CDR1 and CDR2 are SGHTA and FQGNSA. There are 15 residues in the CDR3. The DNA of the CDR3 is TGTGCCAGCAGCTCCTGGACAGGGGGCGAGGAGACCCAGTACTTC. Amino acid sequence: CASSSWTGGEETQYF.

The rearrangement uses TRBV7-2 and TRBJ2-7; perhaps TRBD1 as D (5 bases). This CDR3 has 13 residues. The germline V gene has CDR1 SGHTA and CDR2 FQGNSA. V was cut by 4 bases and J by 3 bases, with 10 bases left in between. For the CDR3, the DNA is TGTGCCAGCAGCTCTCGACAGTTCTACGAGCAGTACTTC. Its protein product is CASSSRQFYEQYF.

The gene calls are TRBV12-3 or TRBV12-4 and TRBJ1-1; a weak D match, TRBD1 (5 bases). V was clipped by 7 bases and J by 5 bases, with 14 bases between them. CDR3 length equals 13 residues. CDR3 DNA sequence: TGTGCCAGCATCTCCGGGACGGGGACTGAAGCTTTCTTT. The encoded protein is CASISGTGTEAFF.

The count of this clonotype is one. The chain combines TRBV19 with TRBJ1-2, with TRBD1 identical over 10 bases. CDR3 length: 15 amino acids. Germline CDR1 LNHDA, CDR2 SQIVND (reference sequence). Unmatched junction bases numbered 7, after V lost 5 bases and J lost 4 bases. CDR3 DNA sequence: TGTGCCAGTAGTCCACCGGGACAGGGGACCTATGGCTACACCTTC. Its translation: CASSPPGQGTYGYTF.

This sequence joins TRBV5-1 and TRBJ2-7; D ambiguous. This CDR3 is built from 13 residues. V was pared by 0 bases and J by 4 bases, with 8 bases between. Germline values: CDR1 SGHRS, CDR2 YFSETQ. The CDR3 coding sequence is TGCGCCAGCAGCTTGGCCCCTAGTTACGAGCAGTACTTC. It specifies CASSLAPSYEQYF.

This rearrangement joins TRBV20-1 to TRBJ2-1; 7 nucleotides line up with TRBD2. Germline V gives CDR1 DFQATT, CDR2 SNEGSKA (reference sequence). The V and J ends lost 5 bases and 5 bases, in that order; junction bases with no gene match: 6. The CDR3 contains 13 residues. The CDR3 sequence is CSALPGLHNEQFF. Here the CDR3 DNA reads TGCAGTGCTCTGCCGGGACTACACAATGAGCAGTTCTTC.

The rearrangement joins TRBV28 to TRBJ1-6; D possibly corresponds to TRBD1 (5 bases). The CDR3 has 14 residues. V shed 3 bases and J shed 9 bases, with 12 bases lying between them. Germline loops: CDR1 MDHEN, CDR2 SYDVKM. The CDR3 DNA reads TGTGCCAGCAGTTTGCCCAGGGCCCGTTCACCCCTCCACTTT. This codes for CASSLPRARSPLHF.

The V and J genes are TRBV7-9 and TRBJ1-5; the D is unclear. Looked up from germline, CDR1 is SEHNR and CDR2 is FQNEAQ (reference sequence). The CDR3 spans 12 residues. Trimming stripped 4 bases from V and 7 bases from J, with 8 bases between. The CDR3 sequence is CASSSRVQPQHF. The CDR3, as DNA: TGTGCCAGCAGCTCCCGGGTCCAGCCCCAGCATTTT.